A selection of T cell receptor beta chains follows, all from one sample in a study of blood T cell repertoires in COVID-19. The repertoire was sequenced with immunoSEQ multiplex PCR; TCRdb's copy has only in-frame clones and lacks some. The repertoire holds over 300,000 clones, 87% seen once, with approximately 5.3% in the top ten. The sequenced sample consisted of PBMCs or T cells enriched from blood (not recorded which). The receptors here all came from a woman aged 25 to 39 who had recovered from COVID-19. The CDR3 runs from the conserved cysteine through the conserved F or W. D genes are given only for firm matches. Clone size is shown for a subset of rows, as once, few, many or a class of expanded clone.

V gene	clone size	J gene	D gene	CDR3 DNA	CDR3 protein
TRBV30	NA	TRBJ1-2	TRBD1	TGTGCCTGGCGTGGAGGGACAGGGGCTAACTATGGCTACACCTTC	CAWRGGTGANYGYTF
TRBV18	once	TRBJ1-4	NA	TGTGCCAGCTCACCACAGGGTGGGAGCTACAATGAAAAACTGTTTTTT	CASSPQGGSYNEKLFF
TRBV5-8	NA	TRBJ2-3	NA	TGTGCCAGCAGCTCTGGACAGCGCACAGATACGCAGTATTTT	CASSSGQRTDTQYF
TRBV24-1	NA	TRBJ1-5	TRBD1	TGTGCCACCAGTGATTTTGGGGACAGGGTTAATCAGCCCCAGCATTTT	CATSDFGDRVNQPQHF
TRBV15	once	TRBJ1-5	TRBD1	TGTGCCACCAGCAGAGGGGACAGGGTGGGTCAGCCCCAGCATTTT	CATSRGDRVGQPQHF
TRBV5-1	NA	TRBJ1-2	NA	TGCGCCAGCAGCTCGACGACAGGACTGGGCTATGGCTACACCTTC	CASSSTTGLGYGYTF
TRBV6-2/TRBV6-3	once	TRBJ1-1	TRBD1	TGTGCCAGCAGTCCGACAGGGTGGACTGAAGCTTTCTTT	CASSPTGWTEAFF
TRBV30	NA	TRBJ2-3	NA	TGTGCCTGGATTTCAGGGTCCAGCACAGATACGCAGTATTTT	CAWISGSSTDTQYF
TRBV27	NA	TRBJ1-4	NA	TGTGCCGGCCTGGGTGGCAGGATACGAGCAACTAATGAAAAACTGTTTTTT	CAGLGGRIRATNEKLFF
TRBV5-1	NA	TRBJ1-2	TRBD1	TGCGCCAGCAGCTTGGCGACAGGGGGCAGCTATGGCTACACCTTC	CASSLATGGSYGYTF
TRBV19	NA	TRBJ1-1	TRBD1	TGTGCCAGTAGGCGCCGGGACAGGGGGCTCCTGAACACTGAAGCTTTCTTT	CASRRRDRGLLNTEAFF
TRBV6-5	NA	TRBJ2-2	TRBD1	TGTGCCAGCAGTTCCGGGACAGGGTCCACCGGGGAGCTGTTTTTT	CASSSGTGSTGELFF
TRBV30	NA	TRBJ1-5	TRBD1	TGTGCCTGGTCACCCAGGCCCGACAGGGGTAATCAGCCCCAGCATTTT	CAWSPRPDRGNQPQHF
TRBV18	few	TRBJ1-2	NA	TGTGCCAGCTCACCCTCAAAGGGGCCGGCTAACTATGGCTACACCTTC	CASSPSKGPANYGYTF
TRBV2	NA	TRBJ1-5	TRBD1	TGTGCCAGCAGTGGGGACAGGGACAATCAGCCCCAGCATTTT	CASSGDRDNQPQHF
TRBV5-5	NA	TRBJ2-1	TRBD2	TGTGCCAGCAGCTACCTACTAGCGGTAGGGGAGCGGGGTGAGTTCTTC	CASSYLLAVGERGEFF
TRBV7-8	NA	TRBJ1-1	NA	TGTGCCAGCAGCTTAGCCGGGGGGGGAAGCACTGAAGCTTTCTTT	CASSLAGGGSTEAFF
TRBV6-5	NA	TRBJ1-4	NA	TGTGCCAGCGGGCCCAGAATGGATGAAAAACTGTTTTTT	CASGPRMDEKLFF
TRBV5-4	once	TRBJ1-1	NA	TGTGCCAGCAGCTTACCCGGGGAAGGAGGGACTGAAGCTTTCTTT	CASSLPGEGGTEAFF
TRBV19	NA	TRBJ1-2	NA	TGTGCCAGCCAGGTTGTCGGCTATGGCTACACCTTC	CASQVVGYGYTF
TRBV15	NA	TRBJ2-1	TRBD2	TGTGCCACCAGCAGAGATCGCGGGGGGGCCTACAATGAGCAGTTCTTC	CATSRDRGGAYNEQFF
TRBV11-2	NA	TRBJ2-4	NA	TGTGCCAGCAGCTTTGGACTAGCCAAAAACATTCAGTACTTC	CASSFGLAKNIQYF
TRBV2	NA	TRBJ1-5	TRBD1	TGTGCCAGCAAGAGGGACAGGGGCACTGGGGAGCCCCAGCATTTT	CASKRDRGTGEPQHF
TRBV7-9	NA	TRBJ1-2	NA	TGTGCCAGCAGCAACGATGGCCCCGGCTACACCTTC	CASSNDGPGYTF
TRBV30	NA	TRBJ2-7	TRBD2	TGTGCCGCCGGGGGGGGGCTTTACGAGCAGTACTTC	CAAGGGLYEQYF
TRBV30	NA	TRBJ1-6	TRBD1	TGTGCCTGCGGACAGGGGTATAATTCACCCCTCCACTTT	CACGQGYNSPLHF
TRBV7-9	NA	TRBJ2-3	TRBD2	TGTGCCAGCAGCGCGGGGGCAGATACGCAGTATTTT	CASSAGADTQYF
TRBV19	NA	TRBJ1-2	NA	TGTGCCAGTAGTATAGTCCCAGACAGGACCTATGGCTACACCTTC	CASSIVPDRTYGYTF
TRBV3-1/TRBV3-2	NA	TRBJ1-1	NA	TGTGCCAGCAGGCGGGACGCTCTTATGAACACTGAAGCTTTCTTT	CASRRDALMNTEAFF
TRBV10-3	NA	TRBJ1-2	TRBD1	TGTGCCATCAGTGGCCCGGGACAGGGGGGTAACTATGGCTACACCTTC	CAISGPGQGGNYGYTF
TRBV6-6	NA	TRBJ1-1	NA	TGTGCCAGCAGTCCCGGGGTAGTGGAGGGTGGCACTGAAGCTTTCTTT	CASSPGVVEGGTEAFF
TRBV19	NA	TRBJ1-6	NA	TGTGCCAGTAGTATGCGCTCCTATAATTCACCCCTCCACTTT	CASSMRSYNSPLHF
TRBV6-5	NA	TRBJ1-5	TRBD1	TGTGCCAGCAGAGGGGACAGACCTAATCAGCCCCAGCATTTT	CASRGDRPNQPQHF
TRBV6-6	NA	TRBJ1-5	NA	TGTGCCAGCAGTTACACCGGGGGTCGGCGGGATTTT	CASSYTGGRRDF
TRBV12-2	NA	TRBJ2-7	NA	TGTGCAAGTCGCTTAGAGAACGAGAAGAGCTCCTACGAGCAGTACTTC	CASRLENEKSSYEQYF
TRBV10-3	NA	TRBJ1-1	NA	TGTGCCATCAGGGAAAACAGGGACCCGGGCACTGAAGCTTTCTTT	CAIRENRDPGTEAFF
TRBV7-2	NA	TRBJ2-3	NA	TGTGCCAGCAGCTTAAGGGAGGGGGGGCGTAGAGATACGCAGTATTTT	CASSLREGGRRDTQYF
TRBV29-1	NA	TRBJ1-2	NA	TGCAGCGTTGAATCCCCGGGCTATGGCTACACCTTC	CSVESPGYGYTF
TRBV19	once	TRBJ1-1	NA	TGTGCCAGTAGCGCGGGGATGAACACTGAAGCTTTCTTT	CASSAGMNTEAFF
TRBV7-8	NA	TRBJ1-1	NA	TGTGCCAGCAGCCGAGGACAGTATGAAGCTTTCTTT	CASSRGQYEAFF
TRBV6-6	few	TRBJ1-1	TRBD1	TGTGCCAGCAGAGAACCGGACAGGGACAGCACTGAAGCTTTCTTT	CASREPDRDSTEAFF
TRBV30	NA	TRBJ2-3	TRBD1	TGTGCCTGGAGTCGGCAGGGGGATAGCACAGATACGCAGTATTTT	CAWSRQGDSTDTQYF
TRBV11-2	NA	TRBJ1-2	NA	TGTGCCAGCAGCTTACGCGGAGCTTACAGCGGCGGCTACACCTTC	CASSLRGAYSGGYTF
TRBV27	NA	TRBJ2-4	NA	TGTGCCAGCAGTCAGGGGACGAAAAACATTCAGTACTTC	CASSQGTKNIQYF
TRBV14	once	TRBJ1-1	NA	TGTGCCAGCAGCCAAGGCTGGGGGGGCTGGACTGAAGCTTTCTTT	CASSQGWGGWTEAFF
TRBV9	NA	TRBJ2-7	NA	TGTGCCAGCAGCGTAGAGGGGTCGGGTGCCTACGAGCAGTACTTC	CASSVEGSGAYEQYF
TRBV7-9	NA	TRBJ1-1	TRBD1	TGTGCCAGCATGGGACAGGGGGCTTTCACTGAAGCTTTCTTT	CASMGQGAFTEAFF
TRBV4-3	NA	TRBJ2-3	TRBD2	TGCGCCAGCAGCCAGAGCGGGGGGGGCACAGATACGCAGTATTTT	CASSQSGGGTDTQYF
TRBV18	NA	TRBJ1-4	NA	TGTGCCAGCTCACCGACACAAGCTAATGAAAAACTGTTTTTT	CASSPTQANEKLFF
TRBV14	NA	TRBJ1-2	NA	TGTGCCAGCAGCCCGGCGGGGGGGTACGGCTACACCTTC	CASSPAGGYGYTF
TRBV18	NA	TRBJ1-1	TRBD1	TGTGCCAGCTCACCAATCGACAGGGGATTGGCTGAAGCTTTCTTT	CASSPIDRGLAEAFF
TRBV15	NA	TRBJ2-2	NA	TGTGCCACCAGCAGAGAAACCCTCCCCAAGGAGGGCGGCACCGGGGAGCTGTTTTTT	CATSRETLPKEGGTGELFF
TRBV7-8	NA	TRBJ1-5	TRBD1	TGTGCCAGCAGCTTACCATCCTTTGGACAGGGATTCTCAGCCCAGCATTTT	CASSLPSFGQGFSAQHF
TRBV14	NA	TRBJ2-3	NA	TGTGCCAGCAGCCTGGGGGGAGGCACAGATACGCAGTATTTT	CASSLGGGTDTQYF
TRBV3-1/TRBV3-2	NA	TRBJ2-3	TRBD2	TGTGCCAGCAGCCAGGGGGCGGGGGGTAGGTATACGCAGTATTTT	CASSQGAGGRYTQYF
TRBV2	NA	TRBJ1-2	TRBD1	TGTGCCAGCAGTGACGGACAGGGGCCGACTAACTATGGCTACACCTTC	CASSDGQGPTNYGYTF
TRBV18	NA	TRBJ1-5	NA	TGTGCCAGCTCACCGGGGGCAGGGGATCCCCAGCATTTT	CASSPGAGDPQHF
TRBV6-5	NA	TRBJ1-2	NA	TGTGCCAGCAGCCCCACTTATAGAGGGGGCTACACCTTC	CASSPTYRGGYTF
TRBV6-2/TRBV6-3	NA	TRBJ2-3	NA	TGTGCCAGCAGTGGAGGGACCGTATACACAGATACGCAGTATTTT	CASSGGTVYTDTQYF